This TCR beta chain was found in a study of blood T cell repertoires in COVID-19. The CDR3 runs 17 residues. Trimming at V came to 1 base and at J to 7 bases, leaving 5 bases not matched to a gene. The germline gives CDR1 MNHNS, CDR2 SASEGT. Measured with immunoSEQ multiplex PCR; TCRdb has only the in-frame clones, and not every one. The repertoire has 110,000 or so clones, around 83% of them found once; the top ten carry about 3.6%. What was sequenced was peripheral blood. J is TRBJ2-4 and V is TRBV6-1; 15 bases are a match to TRBD2. The clonotype comes from a man between 35 and 55 years old with acute or convalescent COVID-19. The CDR3 sequence is CASSEVGLAGGRNIQYF. As DNA, the CDR3 is TGTGCCAGCAGTGAAGTGGGACTAGCGGGGGGTCGGAACATTCAGTACTTC.